The 10 T cell receptor beta chains below all came from one sample that was sequenced in a study of a mutant IDH1 vaccine in newly diagnosed glioma. The antigens for these receptors are not known. Profiled with immunoSEQ multiplex PCR; TCRdb holds only in-frame clones, not every one. The table lists about 86,000 clones, around 85% of them singletons. Time point: week 23, last vaccination. Doses consisted of 300 ug of mutant IDH1 20-mer peptide each, paired with topical imiquimod. The material sequenced was PBMCs, taken from a glioma patient whose treatment included an IDH1 peptide vaccine. The source of these receptors is a man aged 25-45 years with glioma. Some clones in this sample may be carry-over from other donors' samples.

This chain uses TRBV27 with TRBJ1-1; unclear D gene. Trimming took 0 bases from V and 4 from J, leaving 6 bases between them. This CDR3 has 13 residues. Germline CDR1 and CDR2: MNHEY and SMNVEV (reference sequence). The CDR3: CASSLSGLTEAFF. The CDR3 coding sequence is TGTGCCAGCAGTTTATCAGGGCTCACTGAAGCTTTCTTT.

This clone was seen a single time. The gene calls are TRBV9 and TRBJ2-1; no reliable D call. V gave up 5 bases and J gave up 2 bases, with 5 bases separating them. The CDR3 has 12 residues. Per the germline V gene, CDR1 is SGDLS and CDR2 is YYNGEE. The CDR3 loop reads CASRGTYNEQFF. The CDR3 DNA reads TGTGCCAGCAGGGGGACCTACAATGAGCAGTTCTTC.

The chain couples TRBV27 to TRBJ1-1, with 8 nucleotides matching TRBD1. This CDR3 is 14 amino acids long. Looked up from germline, CDR1 is MNHEY and CDR2 is SMNVEV (reference sequence). V shed 2 bases and J 4 bases; nucleotides not matched to a gene: 3. The CDR3 coding sequence is TGTGCCAGCAGTTTAACAACAGGGGGCACTGAAGCTTTCTTT. This translates into CASSLTTGGTEAFF.

This sequence joins TRBV6-6 and TRBJ2-7; D may be TRBD2 (6 bases). This CDR3 spans 14 amino acids. Trimming left V 4 bases short and J 3 bases short, with 13 bases between. Looked up from germline, CDR1 is MNHNY and CDR2 is SVGAGI (reference sequence). This chain's CDR3 is CASSLFRDFYEQYF. The CDR3, as DNA: TGTGCCAGCAGTTTGTTTCGGGACTTCTACGAGCAGTACTTC.

The V gene is TRBV27, the J gene TRBJ1-1; unclear D gene. Looked up from germline, CDR1 is MNHEY and CDR2 is SMNVEV (reference sequence). This CDR3 has 15 residues. The V end lost 6 bases, the J end lost 2 bases, and 16 bases lay between the germline ends. CDR3 coding DNA: TGTGCCAGCAGACCAATGGGCAGGATAAACACTGAAGCTTTCTTT. Translated: CASRPMGRINTEAFF.

This chain connects TRBV5-1 to TRBJ2-5; TRBD2 agrees at 9 bases. V shed 0 bases, J shed 4 bases, and the junction held 10 bases outside the gene matches. Germline V gene sequence: CDR1 SGHRS, CDR2 YFSETQ. The CDR3 contains 17 residues. CDR3 protein: CASSLVFGGGALETQYF. CDR3 nucleotide sequence: TGCGCCAGCAGCTTGGTTTTTGGCGGGGGGGCCTTAGAGACCCAGTACTTC.

J is TRBJ1-3 and V is TRBV4-1; 7 bases are a match to TRBD1. Germline CDR1 is MGHRA and CDR2 is YSYEKL. CDR3 length equals 15 residues. V lost 4 bases, J lost 0 bases, and 3 bases stayed unmatched. CDR3 protein: CASSRDSLSGNTIYF. CDR3 coding DNA: TGCGCCAGCAGCCGGGACAGTCTCTCTGGAAACACCATATATTTT.

This clone was recorded once. V usage is TRBV28 and J usage is TRBJ2-7; weak D call: TRBD2 (6 bases). Trimming removed 3 bases from V and 2 bases from J, with 20 bases in between. The germline CDR1 and CDR2 sequences are MDHEN and SYDVKM. CDR3 size: 17 residues. CDR3 loop: CASSFPTPGLSTYEQYF. The CDR3 DNA reads TGTGCCAGCAGTTTCCCAACACCGGGACTTTCAACCTACGAGCAGTACTTC.

The chain joins TRBV7-2 to TRBJ1-2; D is uncertain. The CDR3 contains 14 residues. Per the germline V gene, CDR1 is SGHTA and CDR2 is FQGNSA. V lost 5 bases, J lost 5 bases, and 15 bases lay in between. The CDR3 bases are TGTGCCAGCAGCCTCGAAAGGGAGAGGTATGGCTACACCTTC. Translating it yields CASSLERERYGYTF.

The V call is TRBV6-5, the J call TRBJ1-1, with D hard to call. The V gene lost 8 bases and the J gene lost 1 base, with 5 bases spanning the gap. The CDR3 extends over 11 amino acids. Looked up from germline, CDR1 is MNHEY and CDR2 is SVGAGI. CDR3: CASLGNTEAFF. CDR3 sequence (DNA): TGTGCCAGCCTTGGGAACACTGAAGCTTTCTTT.